This T cell receptor (beta chain) stems from a study of T cell responses to AZD1222 COVID-19 vaccine (dated by TCRdb to the early 2020s). Study-level background: A total of 233 trial participants underwent TCR sequencing, of whom about 210 had received two doses of AZD1222 and some 25 had received two doses of the MenACWY control vaccine. Trial participants were enrolled by age into 18-55, 56-69 and 70-plus year subgroups, with around 150, 28 and 57 TCR-sequenced participants respectively.

The CDR3 spans 15 residues, from the cysteine through the phenylalanine. This entry keeps only the CDR3 DNA: 45 bases, framed from base 1. Trimming accounts for 1 base at V and 4 bases at J, while the number of junction bases matched to no gene is 6. According to the germline V gene, CDR1 reads SGHNT and CDR2 reads YENEEA. The meaning of the sample's time point label: about 28 days (+/-7) after the second vaccine dose. AZD1222 recipients with second doses at about 4 weeks or about 12 weeks were pooled, because spike-specific TCR depth and breadth did not differ between schedules. Vaccinee samples came from UK trials COV001 and COV002, including a single-blind randomized controlled phase 2/3 trial of AZD1222 (ChAdOx1 nCoV-19) in healthy adults. For TCRbeta chain sequencing, PBMC samples were collected from trial participants at day 0 and at day 28 after the second dose. A single count supports this clone. No antigen is known for it. The record has no base qualities; no much larger clone is one base away.

The CDR3 regions of human TCRbeta chains were analyzed by immunosequencing. The paper's processing steps were these. Repertoire TCRs were matched against a reference library of SARS-CoV-2-specific TCRs generated with the MIRA antigen-specificity platform. Breadth was defined as the fraction of unique TCRs that were SARS-CoV-2-associated. Depth was defined as the fraction of total T cells that were SARS-CoV-2-associated. Using the MIRA data, every spike-specific TCR was mapped to the spike region that the TCR reacted to and assigned to either a CD4 or a CD8 class. Log10-transformed breadth and depth values were compared by one-way ANOVA with Sidak's multiple comparisons tests. The table comes from immuneACCESS by way of TCRdb, which keeps in-frame sequences with V and J called. Part of the clones is missing from these tables; in studies checked, under half for an unresolved V gene and the rest for unknown reasons. That table is the source of V, J and clone size, and D and trimming were worked out from the DNA. The sample includes some 130,000 clones, with 90% to 95% observed a single time. The ten largest clones take up approximately 7% of the sample.

Points the paper makes about the study in general: Conclusions about previously exposed vaccinees are limited, since just six AZD1222 recipients were seropositive for SARS-CoV-2 at baseline. After two AZD1222 doses, both the breadth and the depth of spike-specific TCRs were significantly higher than at day 0 and than in MenACWY recipients. Epitopes outside the regions mutated in the B.1.351 and B.1.1.7 variants were reportedly recognized by nearly half of the unique spike-specific TCRs. The vaccine-associated CD4 TCRs covered the entire spike protein, and the dominant responses fell in regions 160-218 and 743-854. In the small 56-69-year group, the increase in depth fell short of significance, most likely because of low power. Participants were mostly white British, with more females than males. The authors suggested clonal diversity may have been underestimated. Because no day 14 peak-response samples were available, repertoires were characterized only after the peak T cell response.

This clonotype was sampled from an adult who received the AZD1222 COVID-19 vaccine. The chain employs TRBV11-3 and TRBJ2-7, with TRBD1 matching 8 junction bases. The sequencing used peripheral blood, collected 28 days after the second AZD1222 dose. CDR3 reads: CASSLVGRGRYEQYF. The DNA reads as follows: TGTGCCAGCAGCTTAGTTGGCAGGGGGCGGTACGAGCAGTACTTC.